The 21 T cell receptor beta chains in this list originate from one sample, sequenced in a study of prognosis after radiotherapy for stage I lung cancer. Two-round multiplex PCR, the amplification method, yielded TCR beta CDR3 from genomic DNA. Specific primers for each TRBV and TRBJ gene were what first-round PCR used. TCRdb called the multiplex PCR reads again in MiXCR, with one record for every CDR3 protein. The repertoire includes around 30,000 distinct CDR3 sequences, around 30% of them detected once, and around 30% sits in the top ten. The sample here was PBMCs, taken before or after stereotactic body radiation therapy (not recorded which). These receptors all come from a donor over 45 with non-small cell lung cancer.

To note about this clonotype: Since a much larger clone is just one base distant, this may be a read error. The V and J genes are TRBV6-1 and TRBJ2-7, with 7 bases lining up with TRBD2. Germline trimming cut 4 bases from V and 4 bases from J; bases unmatched to any gene: 13. The CDR3 extends over 16 amino acids. The germline CDR1 and CDR2 sequences are MNHNS and SASEGT. The DNA of the CDR3 is TGTGCCAGCAGTGGGGGGGGAGGACCCCATGCGTACGAGCAGTACTTC. It encodes CASSGGGGPHAYEQYF.

This clonotype appeared many times. CDR3 loop: CASSPGLEDEQFF. CDR3 in DNA: TGTGCCAGCAGCCCCGGACTAGAGGATGAGCAGTTCTTC. The chain is built from TRBV7-2 and TRBJ2-1, with 7 bases that match TRBD2. V was clipped by 5 bases and J by 8 bases; unmatched bases: 6. The CDR3 length is 13 residues. CDR1 and CDR2 from the germline V gene are SGHTA and FQGNSA. The full variable domain, completed using reference TRBV7-2 and TRBJ2-1, is GAGVSQSPSNKVTEKGKDVELRCDPISGHTALYWYRQSLGQGLEFLIYFQGNSAPDKSGLPSDRFSAERTGGSVSTLTIQRTQQEDSAVYLCASSPGLEDEQFFGPGTRLTVL.

Points on this clonotype: The germline gene is not matched at one end of the junction; a read error may be the cause. The DNA of the CDR3 is TGTGCCAGCAGCTTGGTCCGGGTCATCTCCTACAAGCAGTACTTC. Protein product: CASSLVRVISYKQYF. The J gene is TRBJ2-7, the V gene TRBV5-5; no firm D call. CDR1 and CDR2 from the germline V gene are SGHKS and YYEKEE (reference sequence). The CDR3 is 15 amino acids. Complete variable domain (other parts from reference TRBV5-5 and TRBJ2-7): DAGVTQSPTHLIKTRGQQVTLRCSPISGHKSVSWYQQVLGQGPQFIFQYYEKEERGRGNFPDRFSARQFPNYSSELNVNALLLGDSALYLCASSLVRVISYKQYFGPGTRLTVT.

This clonotype was detected ten times or more. The chain carries TRBV5-1 and TRBJ1-1, with a tentative D call TRBD1 (6 bases). Looked up from germline, CDR1 is SGHRS and CDR2 is YFSETQ. This CDR3 has 14 amino acids. V was cut by 3 bases and J by 4 bases, with 13 bases left in between. The CDR3 region is CASSSQGRVTEAFF. The CDR3 DNA reads TGCGCCAGCAGCTCCCAGGGGAGGGTCACTGAAGCTTTCTTT.

This clonotype appeared many times. The chain carries TRBV29-1 and TRBJ1-2; D call uncertain. V lost 4 bases and J lost 2, with 11 bases in between. Germline loops: CDR1 SQVTM, CDR2 ANQGSEA. The CDR3 consists of 13 residues. This CDR3 reads CSVGGRMNYGYTF. The CDR3 nucleotides read TGCAGCGTTGGAGGCAGGATGAACTATGGCTACACCTTC. Drawing the rest from reference TRBV29-1 and TRBJ1-2, the complete variable domain is SAVISQKPSRDICQRGTSLTIQCQVDSQVTMMFWYRQQPGQSLTLIATANQGSEATYESGFVIDKFPISRPNLTFSTLTVSNMSPEDSSIYLCSVGGRMNYGYTFGSGTRLTVV.

This clonotype was counted ten times or more. The V call is TRBV20-1, the J call TRBJ2-1; the D call may be TRBD1 or TRBD2 (6 bases each). Germline V gene lookup returns CDR1 DFQATT and CDR2 SNEGSKA (reference sequence). The V end lost 6 bases, the J end lost 4 bases, and 16 bases lay between the germline ends. The length of the CDR3 is 14 residues. CDR3 residues: CSARRGGNYNEQFF. The CDR3 DNA reads TGCAGTGCCCGCCGAGGGGGGAATTACAATGAGCAGTTCTTC.

This clonotype was seen at least ten times. The CDR3 sequence is CASSERSSGNTIYF. The CDR3 DNA reads TGTGCCAGCAGTGAACGCAGCTCTGGAAACACCATATATTTT. This chain uses TRBV2 with TRBJ1-3; D uncertain. Per the germline V gene, CDR1 is SNHLY and CDR2 is FYNNEI. This CDR3 has 14 residues. The V and J ends lost 2 bases and 0 bases respectively, with 5 bases between them.

Comments on this clonotype: This clone may be a read error of a much larger clone one base away. The chain carries TRBV6-1 and TRBJ1-2; tentatively, D is TRBD1 (5 bases). This CDR3 has 14 amino acids. Germline V gene lookup returns CDR1 MNHNS and CDR2 SASEGT. V lost 6 bases and J 7 bases, leaving 18 bases between the germline ends. As DNA, the CDR3 is TGTGCCAGCAGCCGACAGTGGCCTCCAGCTGGCTACACCTTC. Protein sequence: CASSRQWPPAGYTF.

Ten or more counts support this clonotype. The chain recombines TRBV15 with TRBJ2-1; 14 nucleotides line up with TRBD2. V was pared by 3 bases and J by 7 bases, with 17 bases of the junction left unmatched. Germline lookup yields CDR1 LNHNV and CDR2 YYDKDF (reference sequence). The CDR3 is made up of 20 amino acids. The CDR3 sequence: CATSRGWGLAGVRVGNEQFF. DNA for the CDR3: TGTGCCACCAGCAGGGGTTGGGGACTAGCGGGAGTGAGGGTGGGGAATGAGCAGTTCTTC.

In the case of this clonotype: Just one base apart from a much larger clone, this may be a read error. V gene TRBV20-1 combines with J gene TRBJ2-5; perhaps TRBD2 as D (6 bases). V lost 3 bases and J 1 base, leaving 15 bases between the germline ends. Per germline, CDR1 DFQATT and CDR2 SNEGSKA (reference sequence). The CDR3 covers 15 residues. The DNA for the CDR3 is TGCAGTGCTAGTAGTCTAGCGTGGACCCAAGAGACCCAGTACTTC. Translating it yields CSASSLAWTQETQYF.

As concerns this clonotype: A much larger clone lies one base from this, so it may be a read error. The rearrangement links TRBV29-1 to TRBJ2-3, with 7 bases aligning to TRBD2. The CDR3 loop spans 15 amino acids. Germline CDR1 reads SQVTM; CDR2 reads ANQGSEA. Here the CDR3 reads CSAGEGGRHAYTQYF. CDR3 sequence (DNA): TGCAGTGCTGGTGAGGGCGGGAGACACGCATATACGCAGTATTTT.

This clonotype appeared many times. The gene calls are TRBV7-2 and TRBJ2-7; 9 nucleotides match TRBD1. V trimming: 4 bases; J trimming: 2 bases; junction bases outside the gene matches: 3. Germline V gives CDR1 SGHTA, CDR2 FQGNSA. The CDR3 runs to 14 residues. The CDR3 loop is CASSSGDRAYEQYF. CDR3 DNA: TGTGCCAGCAGCTCCGGGGACAGGGCCTACGAGCAGTACTTC.

The V and J genes are TRBV10-3 and TRBJ2-3, with D tentatively TRBD2 (6 bases). The ends were cut back, 0 bases at V and 2 bases at J, with 21 bases in the middle. The CDR3 is 19 amino acids. Germline V gives CDR1 ENHRY, CDR2 SYGVKD. The CDR3 loop reads CAISESEGLADDLTDTQYF. The DNA for the CDR3 is TGTGCCATCAGTGAGTCGGAGGGATTAGCGGACGACCTCACAGATACGCAGTATTTT.

As concerns this clonotype: The junction differs from germline at one of its ends, possibly a read error. This chain links TRBV7-9 with TRBJ1-1; D ambiguous. This CDR3 spans 12 amino acids. Germline V gives CDR1 SEHNR, CDR2 FQNEAQ (reference sequence). The CDR3 nucleotides are TGTGCCACCAGCTTCGAGGCCCACGGGGCTTTCTTT. Encoded protein: CATSFEAHGAFF. Full variable domain (outside the CDR3, taken from reference TRBV7-9 and TRBJ1-1): DTGVSQNPRHKITKRGQNVTFRCDPISEHNRLYWYRQTLGQGPEFLTYFQNEAQLEKSRLLSDRFSAERPKGSFSTLEIQRTEQGDSAMYLCATSFEAHGAFFGQGTRLTVV.

Turning to this clonotype: Since a much larger clone is just one base distant, this may be a read error. The V and J genes are TRBV15 and TRBJ2-5, with 7 bases that match TRBD2. The CDR3 loop spans 14 amino acids. Germline-derived CDR1 and CDR2 are LNHNV and YYDKDF (reference sequence). V was pared by 4 bases and J by 4 bases, with 6 bases of the junction left unmatched. The CDR3 DNA reads TGTGCCACCAGCATACCCCCGGGGGGAGAGACCCAGTACTTC. It is translated as CATSIPPGGETQYF.

This clonotype was counted only a few times. The chain combines TRBV12-3 or TRBV12-4 with TRBJ1-2; maybe TRBD1 (6 bases). The CDR3 length is 15 residues. Trimming cost V 4 bases and J 3 bases, with 15 bases left between them. The CDR3 DNA is TGTGCCAGCAGTTACTGGGGGGGCCAGGACTATGGCTACACCTTC. It translates to CASSYWGGQDYGYTF.

V gene TRBV5-1 combines with J gene TRBJ2-1; perhaps TRBD1 as D (5 bases). Trimming took off 2 bases at V and 5 bases at J, with 11 bases between the two ends. The germline CDR1 and CDR2 sequences are SGHRS and YFSETQ. The length of the CDR3 is 14 residues. CDR3 loop: CASSLRQIHNEQFF. The CDR3 DNA follows: TGCGCCAGCAGCTTACGACAGATCCACAATGAGCAGTTCTTC.

As concerns this clonotype: A much larger clone sits a single nucleotide away, making a read error possible. V and J are TRBV5-4 and TRBJ1-1; a possible D gene is TRBD1 (6 bases). V was clipped by 7 bases and J by 8 bases, with 21 bases between them. The CDR3 covers 14 residues. Germline lookup yields CDR1 SGHNT and CDR2 YYREEE (reference sequence). The CDR3 reads CASGPGQEITEAFF. Here the CDR3 DNA reads TGTGCCAGCGGCCCGGGACAAGAAATCACGGAAGCTTTCTTT.

This clonotype was seen ten or more times. This rearrangement joins TRBV6-1 to TRBJ1-5; TRBD1 aligns across 7 bases. Losses at the gene ends were 10 bases for V and 3 bases for J; bases not matched to a gene: 9. Germline values: CDR1 MNHNS, CDR2 SASEGT. This CDR3 contains 14 residues. The CDR3 is CATVDRVVNQPQHF. For the CDR3, the DNA is TGTGCCACCGTCGACAGGGTAGTCAATCAGCCCCAGCATTTT.

To note about this clonotype: A read error may be the cause here, since a much bigger clone is one base away. This chain links TRBV19 with TRBJ2-5, with TRBD2 matching 9 bases. The CDR3 length is 17 residues. CDR1 and CDR2 from the germline V gene are LNHDA and SQIVND (reference sequence). The ends lost 6 bases at V and 5 bases at J; junction bases unmatched: 16. The CDR3 nucleotides read TGTGCCAGTAGCCCGATGACCGGGACTAGCTGGACTGAGACCCAGTACTTC. Its translation: CASSPMTGTSWTETQYF.

This chain uses TRBV3-1 with TRBJ2-1; 11 nucleotides match TRBD2. The V gene's germline CDR1 is LGHDT and CDR2 YNNKEL (reference sequence). V lost 3 bases, J lost 8 bases, and 9 bases stayed unmatched. The CDR3 length is 16 residues. The CDR3 DNA follows: TGTGCCAGCAGCCAGAGGGTAGCGGGAGGGTTCCATGAGCAGTTCTTC. Protein product: CASSQRVAGGFHEQFF.